Sequencing of this TCR beta chain was carried out in a study of blood T cell repertoires in COVID-19. The count of this clone is one. V lost 6 bases and J 7 bases, leaving 18 bases between the germline ends. CDR3 length: 15 residues. The germline gives CDR1 LNHDA, CDR2 SQIVND (reference sequence). Using immunoSEQ multiplex PCR, the repertoire was profiled, and TCRdb retains in-frame clones only, with some absent. The table lists approximately 120,000 clones, 80% to 85% of them singletons, with under 4.5% in the top ten. The V and J genes are TRBV19 and TRBJ1-4, with D maybe TRBD1 (5 bases). Sample: peripheral blood. This sequence originates from a woman aged 45-65 years with acute or convalescent COVID-19. This CDR3 reads CASSLVWDYGEKLFF. The CDR3 DNA follows: TGTGCCAGTAGCCTTGTATGGGACTACGGTGAAAAACTGTTTTTT.